The 6 T cell receptor beta chains below were found in one sample sequenced in a study of shared T cell receptors in the human thymus. Some clones are missing from TCRdb's copy, which holds only in-frame ones; the method was immunoSEQ multiplex PCR. The repertoire has more than 550,000 clones, about 89% of them found once; the top ten carry 0.0094%. This sample also belongs to another study, concerning human thymus T cells.

The source material was thymocytes. All receptors come from a boy younger than two with a congenital heart defect.

The chain carries TRBV12-2 and TRBJ2-4; no DNA check was done on the table's D call, TRBD1. TRBV12-2 is listed as a pseudogene. The CDR3 is 16 residues long. In nucleotides, the CDR3 is TGTGCAAGTCGCAACGTGCGCGGACAGGGCGGGAACATTCAGTACTTC. Translation gives CASRNVRGQGGNIQYF.

The rearrangement uses TRBV14 and TRBJ2-5; D unresolved. The CDR3 is 16 amino acids. Trimming removed 3 bases from V and 5 bases from J, with 19 bases in between. Germline CDR1 is SGHDN and CDR2 is FVKESK. The CDR3 is CASSHSIRPGCETQYF. CDR3 DNA: TGTGCCAGCAGCCATAGTATCCGTCCAGGATGCGAGACCCAGTACTTC. Complete variable domain (other parts from reference TRBV14 and TRBJ2-5): EAGVTQFPSHSVIEKGQTVTLRCDPISGHDNLYWYRRVMGKEIKFLLHFVKESKQDESGMPNNRFLAERTGGTYSTLKVQPAELEDSGVYFCASSHSIRPGCETQYFGPGTRLLVL.

CDR3 bases: TGTGCCAGCAGTTTTCCGCTAGCGGGGAAAAACATTCAGTACTTC. Protein sequence: CASSFPLAGKNIQYF. The chain links TRBV28 to TRBJ2-4; 9 bases line up with TRBD2. This CDR3 is built from 15 residues. V lost 3 bases, J lost 4 bases, and 4 bases stayed unmatched. Germline lookup yields CDR1 MDHEN and CDR2 SYDVKM.

The CDR3 DNA follows: TGTGCCAGCAGTGAAGATAAGAGGAGGGCTCCGAATAGCAATCAGCCCCAGCATTTT. Protein product: CASSEDKRRAPNSNQPQHF. The genes are TRBV6-1 and TRBJ1-5; D call uncertain. Trimming pared 1 base from V and 0 bases from J, leaving 19 bases between. The CDR3 contains 19 residues. The germline V gene has CDR1 MNHNS and CDR2 SASEGT.

The V call is TRBV25-1, the J call TRBJ1-1; TRBD1 aligns across 11 bases. Germline CDR1 reads MGHDK; CDR2 reads SYGVNS. V lost 1 base and J lost 5; bases outside the gene matches: 12. This CDR3 comprises 18 residues. Here the CDR3 DNA reads TGTGCCAGCAGTGAATTTGGAGGACAGGGGGCCCAGAAAACTGAAGCTTTCTTT. Protein sequence: CASSEFGGQGAQKTEAFF.

V usage is TRBV6-1 and J usage is TRBJ2-7, with a weak D call TRBD2 (6 bases). V lost 1 base to trimming and J lost 5 bases, with 9 bases between them. The germline gives CDR1 MNHNS, CDR2 SASEGT. This CDR3 is built from 13 residues. CDR3 in DNA: TGTGCCAGCAGTGAAGAGCCGGGAGACGAGCAGTACTTC. Residues: CASSEEPGDEQYF.